The 32 T cell receptor beta chains presented below share a single source sample, sequenced in a study of blood T cell repertoires in COVID-19. Data came from immunoSEQ multiplex PCR; TCRdb stores just in-frame clones and leaves some out. The sample consists of approximately 450,000 clones, 80% to 90% of them appearing once. Sequenced sample: PBMCs or T cells enriched from blood (not recorded which). These receptors came from a man under 40 who had recovered from COVID-19.

The chain recombines TRBV18 with TRBJ2-1; the D is unclear. The germline V and J ends were trimmed by 4 bases and 2 bases, with 12 bases remaining between them. The CDR3 contains 15 residues. CDR1 and CDR2 from the germline V gene are KGHSH and LQKENI. Written as DNA, the CDR3 is TGTGCCAGCTCACGCTCTAGTCCCCCCTACAATGAGCAGTTCTTC. Residues: CASSRSSPPYNEQFF.

The genes are TRBV6-5 and TRBJ2-7; 8 nucleotides line up with TRBD2. This CDR3 spans 15 amino acids. The V gene's germline CDR1 is MNHEY and CDR2 SVGAGI. After removal of 4 bases from V and 6 bases from J, the junction contained 11 bases not matched to a gene. CDR3 nucleotide sequence: TGTGCCAGCAGTTTCATCGGGACTAGTCCATTCGAGCAGTACTTC. Translated: CASSFIGTSPFEQYF.

V gene TRBV19 combines with J gene TRBJ1-1; 12 bases line up with TRBD1. Trimming at V came to 3 bases and at J to 5 bases, leaving 4 bases not matched to a gene. The germline V gene has CDR1 LNHDA and CDR2 SQIVND (reference sequence). This CDR3 has 15 amino acids. In DNA form, the CDR3 reads TGTGCCAGTAGTATGCTGGGACAGGGGGCGACTGAAGCTTTCTTT. Translating gives CASSMLGQGATEAFF.

The chain combines TRBV30 with TRBJ1-3; D unresolved. This CDR3 is built from 16 residues. Germline CDR1 reads GTSNPN; CDR2 reads SVGIG (reference sequence). V gave up 1 base and J gave up 1 base, with 14 bases separating them. CDR3 sequence (DNA): TGTGCCTGGAGTGCCCCCCGAGAGGGATCTGGAAACACCATATATTTT. Translated: CAWSAPREGSGNTIYF.

The chain combines TRBV5-1 with TRBJ1-2; D unresolved. The CDR3 runs to 14 residues. V lost 0 bases, J lost 9 bases, and 15 bases lay in between. CDR1 and CDR2 from the germline V gene are SGHRS and YFSETQ. CDR3: CASSLAGHQSSYTF. The CDR3 nucleotides are TGCGCCAGCAGCTTGGCTGGGCATCAGTCCAGCTACACCTTC. Full variable domain (missing parts from reference TRBV5-1 and TRBJ1-2): KAGVTQTPRYLIKTRGQQVTLSCSPISGHRSVSWYQQTPGQGLQFLFEYFSETQRNKGNFPGRFSGRQFSNSRSEMNVSTLELGDSALYLCASSLAGHQSSYTFGSGTRLTVV.

V is TRBV6-5 and J is TRBJ2-2; the D is unclear. CDR1 MNHEY and CDR2 SVGAGI come from the germline V gene. This CDR3 is built from 12 residues. V was clipped by 7 bases and J by 5 bases, with 8 bases between them. CDR3 sequence reads: CASTTPTGELFF. The CDR3 DNA sequence: TGTGCCAGCACCACACCAACCGGGGAGCTGTTTTTT.

The sample holds one count of this clone. The rearrangement uses TRBV6-2 or TRBV6-3 and TRBJ1-2; no definite D call. Germline CDR1 MNHEY, CDR2 SVGEGT. This CDR3 has 16 residues. With 2 bases removed from V and 1 base from J, the gap between germline ends came to 14 bases. CDR3 DNA: TGTGCCAGCAGTTACATGGATCTAGCGGTTAACTATGGCTACACCTTC. Protein sequence: CASSYMDLAVNYGYTF.

This rearrangement joins TRBV12-3 or TRBV12-4 to TRBJ1-4; TRBD1 might be the D (5 bases). V was clipped by 10 bases and J by 4 bases, with 13 bases between them. The CDR3 totals 13 residues. CDR3 sequence (DNA): TGTGCCACTATGCGGGGGGTTAATGAAAAACTGTTTTTT. It translates to CATMRGVNEKLFF.

The chain has TRBV5-4 and TRBJ2-2, with TRBD2 as a possible D gene (6 bases). This CDR3 is built from 13 residues. Trimming pared 3 bases from V and 5 bases from J, leaving 8 bases between. CDR1 is SGHNT and CDR2 is YYREEE in the germline V gene (reference sequence). For the CDR3, the DNA is TGTGCCAGCAGCTGGGGGGTAACCGGGGAGCTGTTTTTT. This encodes CASSWGVTGELFF. Full variable domain (rest looked up from reference TRBV5-4 and TRBJ2-2): ETGVTQSPTHLIKTRGQQVTLRCSSQSGHNTVSWYQQALGQGPQFIFQYYREEENGRGNFPPRFSGLQFPNYSSELNVNALELDDSALYLCASSWGVTGELFFGEGSRLTVL.

The chain recombines TRBV6-5 with TRBJ1-3, with TRBD1 identical over 7 bases. V dropped 5 bases and J dropped 3; count of bases not matched to a gene: 7. The CDR3 loop spans 15 amino acids. The germline gives CDR1 MNHEY, CDR2 SVGAGI. The CDR3 is CASSKTGLHGNTIYF. The CDR3 bases are TGTGCCAGCAGTAAGACAGGGCTCCATGGAAACACCATATATTTT.

This clone was seen ten or more times. CDR3 nucleotides: TGCGCCAGCAGCTCCGGACTAGCGGGACAGGAGACCCAGTACTTC. Residues: CASSSGLAGQETQYF. J is TRBJ2-5 and V is TRBV5-1; 12 bases are shared with TRBD2. V lost 3 bases and J lost 5; bases outside the gene matches: 5. CDR3 size: 15 residues. Germline V lookup: CDR1 SGHRS, CDR2 YFSETQ.

This clone has only one observation. V is TRBV20-1 and J is TRBJ2-5; D perhaps matches TRBD1 (6 bases). The CDR3 loop spans 11 amino acids. Trimming removed 6 bases from V and 12 bases from J, with 17 bases in between. The germline V gene encodes CDR1 DFQATT and CDR2 SNEGSKA (reference sequence). The CDR3 nucleotides are TGCAGTGCGCAAACTACAGGGTTTAAGTACTTC. As protein: CSAQTTGFKYF.

V is TRBV19 and J is TRBJ2-7, with D perhaps matching TRBD2 (6 bases). Trimming shortened V by 0 bases and J by 6 bases, and 12 bases separated the two germline ends. Germline CDR1 LNHDA, CDR2 SQIVND (reference sequence). CDR3 length: 14 residues. The CDR3 DNA follows: TGTGCCAGTAGTATAGATGTGGGAGGAGGCGAGCAGTACTTC. This translates into CASSIDVGGGEQYF.

The chain carries TRBV28 and TRBJ1-5; no definite D call. This CDR3 has 15 amino acids. V lost 6 bases and J 2 bases, leaving 14 bases between the germline ends. CDR1 and CDR2 (germline): MDHEN, SYDVKM. The chain's CDR3 is CASRTSDMGNQPQHF. DNA of the CDR3: TGTGCCAGCAGAACAAGTGATATGGGCAATCAGCCCCAGCATTTT.

The chain employs TRBV5-4 and TRBJ2-3; 7 nucleotides align to TRBD1. The CDR3 runs to 13 residues. Per germline, CDR1 SGHNT and CDR2 YYREEE (reference sequence). Trimming at V came to 2 bases and at J to 5 bases, leaving 2 bases not matched to a gene. CDR3 residues: CASSLQGQDTQYF. CDR3 nucleotides: TGTGCCAGCAGCTTACAGGGGCAAGATACGCAGTATTTT.

This sequence joins TRBV7-6 and TRBJ2-7; TRBD1 agrees at 7 bases. Germline values: CDR1 SGHVS, CDR2 FNYEAQ. The V gene end was trimmed by 5 bases and the J gene end by 4 bases; junction bases not matched to a gene: 5. The CDR3 is 13 residues long. The CDR3: CASSQRGLYEQYF. CDR3 sequence (DNA): TGTGCCAGCAGCCAAAGGGGGCTGTACGAGCAGTACTTC. Variable domain in full (rest from reference TRBV7-6 and TRBJ2-7): GAGVSQSPRYKVTKRGQDVALRCDPISGHVSLYWYRQALGQGPEFLTYFNYEAQQDKSGLPNDRFSAERPEGSISTLTIQRTEQRDSAMYRCASSQRGLYEQYFGPGTRLTVT.

The rearrangement uses TRBV5-1 and TRBJ2-1, with 10 bases aligning to TRBD2. V shed 4 bases and J 1 base; nucleotides not matched to a gene: 8. The CDR3 is 17 residues long. Per germline, CDR1 SGHRS and CDR2 YFSETQ. Written as DNA, the CDR3 is TGCGCCAGCAGCCCACCTTTAGCGGGAGGTTCCTACAATGAGCAGTTCTTC. It is translated as CASSPPLAGGSYNEQFF.

This clone came up once. Here the CDR3 DNA reads TGCGCCAGCAGCCCGGGACTAGCGGTCTACGAGCAGTACTTC. This sequence encodes CASSPGLAVYEQYF. The V and J genes are TRBV5-1 and TRBJ2-7, with TRBD2 matching 11 bases. Trimming took 4 bases from V and 3 from J; bases not matched to a gene: 3. The CDR3 has 14 residues. Per germline, CDR1 SGHRS and CDR2 YFSETQ.

V gene TRBV11-1 combines with J gene TRBJ2-7; TRBD2 might be the D (5 bases). Germline V gene sequence: CDR1 SGHAT, CDR2 FQDESV (reference sequence). CDR3 length: 15 residues. The ends were cut back, 5 bases at V and 2 bases at J, with 16 bases in the middle. The CDR3 DNA reads TGTGCCAGCAGCGGCCGGGATCTTTCTACCTACGAGCAGTACTTC. Amino acids: CASSGRDLSTYEQYF.

The genes are TRBV4-1 and TRBJ1-5; D not resolved. The V end lost 3 bases, the J end lost 5 bases, and 14 bases lay between the germline ends. Germline loops: CDR1 MGHRA, CDR2 YSYEKL. This CDR3 comprises 15 residues. Here the CDR3 reads CASSHGDNNHQPQHF. Here the CDR3 DNA reads TGCGCCAGCAGCCATGGTGACAACAACCATCAGCCCCAGCATTTT.

This chain uses TRBV10-3 with TRBJ1-1; TRBD1 matches at 9 bases. The V gene's germline CDR1 is ENHRY and CDR2 SYGVKD. The length of the CDR3 is 15 residues. V was pared by 6 bases and J by 4 bases, with 9 bases of the junction left unmatched. The CDR3 spells CAISAPDRGSTEAFF. The CDR3 region has the DNA TGTGCCATCAGCGCTCCAGACAGGGGGAGCACTGAAGCTTTCTTT.

V is TRBV19 and J is TRBJ2-1; D perhaps matches TRBD2 (6 bases). V lost 4 bases, J lost 13 bases, and 17 bases lay in between. The CDR3 consists of 13 residues. Germline CDR1 and CDR2: LNHDA and SQIVND (reference sequence). Here the CDR3 DNA reads TGTGCCAGTAGTACCCCGCCCGGGACTCCCCAGTTCTTC. Protein sequence: CASSTPPGTPQFF.

The V and J genes are TRBV12-3 or TRBV12-4 and TRBJ1-2; tentative D call: TRBD1 (6 bases). The CDR3 runs 13 residues. V lost 5 bases and J lost 8, with 15 bases in between. The CDR3 nucleotides read TGTGCCAGCAGTCGCGGGGGCACAGGAGGCTACACCTTC. Protein product: CASSRGGTGGYTF.

The rearrangement uses TRBV6-1 and TRBJ2-7; 12 bases agree with TRBD2. The CDR3 length is 16 residues. With V trimmed by 4 bases and J by 1 base, 5 bases remained unmatched. The germline V gene has CDR1 MNHNS and CDR2 SASEGT. CDR3 nucleotide sequence: TGTGCCAGCAGTGTCCCGACTAGCGGGAGTTCCTACGAGCAGTACTTC. Translation: CASSVPTSGSSYEQYF.

The chain has TRBV4-1 and TRBJ2-7; D gene unclear. CDR1 and CDR2 from the germline V gene are MGHRA and YSYEKL. Between the trimmed V and J ends, which lost 1 base and 6 bases, there was a span of 10 bases. The length of the CDR3 is 13 residues. DNA for the CDR3: TGCGCCAGCAGCCAAGGGTCTACGTCCGAGCAGTACTTC. It codes for CASSQGSTSEQYF.

This clone was recorded a few times. The chain links TRBV2 to TRBJ1-5; perhaps TRBD1 as D (5 bases). This CDR3 contains 15 residues. The V and J ends lost 5 bases and 3 bases respectively, with 14 bases between them. CDR1 and CDR2 (germline): SNHLY, FYNNEI. The CDR3 here is CASSLEQAINQPQHF. Written as DNA, the CDR3 is TGTGCCAGCAGTCTCGAACAGGCAATCAATCAGCCCCAGCATTTT.

The chain combines TRBV6-5 with TRBJ1-2; D is unclear. The CDR3 sequence is 14 residues long. The V end lost 0 bases, the J end lost 5 bases, and 10 bases lay between the germline ends. Germline V lookup: CDR1 MNHEY, CDR2 SVGAGI. The CDR3 here is CASSYSIVTYGYTF. The CDR3 DNA is TGTGCCAGCAGTTACTCGATAGTCACTTATGGCTACACCTTC.

CDR3 amino acids: CASSTWERGVHEQFF. As DNA, the CDR3 is TGTGCCAGCAGCACCTGGGAGCGGGGGGTGCATGAGCAGTTCTTC. The chain uses TRBV11-2 and TRBJ2-1; 9 positions agree with TRBD2. The germline CDR1 and CDR2 sequences are SGHAT and FQNNGV. The CDR3 contains 15 residues. J gave up 8 bases and V 5 bases, and 10 bases lay outside the gene matches. Complete variable domain (other parts from reference TRBV11-2 and TRBJ2-1): EAGVAQSPRYKIIEKRQSVAFWCNPISGHATLYWYQQILGQGPKLLIQFQNNGVVDDSQLPKDRFSAERLKGVDSTLKIQPAKLEDSAVYLCASSTWERGVHEQFFGPGTRLTVL.

This clone has a handful of counts. The V call is TRBV6-1, the J call TRBJ2-7; 10 bases fit TRBD1. This CDR3 comprises 16 residues. Per germline, CDR1 MNHNS and CDR2 SASEGT. The trim removed 1 base at V and 7 bases at J, leaving 10 bases unmatched. CDR3 DNA: TGTGCCAGCAGTGAAGAAGTTGGGACAGGGGTAGGAGAGCAGTACTTC. Its translation: CASSEEVGTGVGEQYF.

The CDR3: CAISESRTGEAFF. The CDR3 DNA follows: TGTGCCATCAGTGAGTCCCGGACAGGTGAAGCTTTCTTT. The V and J genes are TRBV10-3 and TRBJ1-1, with 7 bases that match TRBD1. V was pared by 0 bases and J by 7 bases, with 2 bases of the junction left unmatched. There are 13 residues in the CDR3. Germline lookup yields CDR1 ENHRY and CDR2 SYGVKD.

This chain connects TRBV5-1 to TRBJ2-2, with D unclear. V lost 4 bases and J 4 bases, leaving 5 bases between the germline ends. Looked up from germline, CDR1 is SGHRS and CDR2 is YFSETQ. The CDR3 covers 12 residues. The CDR3 nucleotides read TGCGCCAGCAGCGTCGGCACCGGGGAGCTGTTTTTT. Its translation: CASSVGTGELFF.

The V call is TRBV3-1 (or the pseudogene TRBV3-2), the J call TRBJ2-3; D is perhaps TRBD2 (6 bases). Germline lookup yields CDR1 LGHDT and CDR2 YNNKEL (reference sequence). V was pared by 0 bases and J by 3 bases, with 13 bases between. The CDR3 length is 16 residues. The CDR3 protein is CASSQDGAGWTDTQYF. In DNA, the CDR3 is TGTGCCAGCAGCCAAGATGGGGCGGGATGGACAGATACGCAGTATTTT.